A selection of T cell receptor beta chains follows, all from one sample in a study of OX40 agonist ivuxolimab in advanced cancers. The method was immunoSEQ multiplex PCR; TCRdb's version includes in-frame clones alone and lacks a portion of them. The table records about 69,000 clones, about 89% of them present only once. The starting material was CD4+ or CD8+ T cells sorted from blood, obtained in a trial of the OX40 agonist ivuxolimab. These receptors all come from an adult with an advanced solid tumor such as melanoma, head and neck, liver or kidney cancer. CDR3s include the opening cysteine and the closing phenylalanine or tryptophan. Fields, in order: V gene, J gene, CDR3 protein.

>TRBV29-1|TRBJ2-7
CSVGQLLRADF
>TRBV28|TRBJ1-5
CASSLPLSNQPQHF
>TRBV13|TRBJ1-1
CASSVGRVNTEAFF
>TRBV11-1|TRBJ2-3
CASSTLAGGGTDTQYF
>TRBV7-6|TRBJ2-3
CASSLEGGASTDTQYF
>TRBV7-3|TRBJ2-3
CASSLGENTDTQYF
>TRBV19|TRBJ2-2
CASSIDHASGRHTGELFF
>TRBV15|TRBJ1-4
CATSRDRGEKLFF
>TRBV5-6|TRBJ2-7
CASSPLNLAGLEQYF
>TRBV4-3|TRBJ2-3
CASSQDRIGQSSTDTQYF
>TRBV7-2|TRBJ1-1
CASSQDRMNTEAFF
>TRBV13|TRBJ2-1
CASLPFVGAGYNEQFF
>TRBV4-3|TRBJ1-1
CASSQDRRRTEAFF
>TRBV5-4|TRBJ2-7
CASSLGGYEQYF
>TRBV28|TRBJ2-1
CASSPRTSPYNEQFF
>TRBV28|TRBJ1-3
CASSGDYGNTIYF
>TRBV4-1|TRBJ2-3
CASSQRVGTDTQYF
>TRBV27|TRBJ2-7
CASSLGRLGLAGDPYEQYF
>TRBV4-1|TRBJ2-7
CASSQGTGGLYEQYF
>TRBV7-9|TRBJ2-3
CASSLTGSGTDTQYF
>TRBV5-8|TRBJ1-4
CASSQTGGSEKLFF
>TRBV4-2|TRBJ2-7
CATGDNYEQYF
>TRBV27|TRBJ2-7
CASSGSGGEQYF
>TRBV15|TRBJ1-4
CATSVFGPDEKLFF
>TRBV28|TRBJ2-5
CASSLTEFQETQYF
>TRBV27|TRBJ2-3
CASSFGSGTDTQYF
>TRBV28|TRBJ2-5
CASSVAGEETQYF